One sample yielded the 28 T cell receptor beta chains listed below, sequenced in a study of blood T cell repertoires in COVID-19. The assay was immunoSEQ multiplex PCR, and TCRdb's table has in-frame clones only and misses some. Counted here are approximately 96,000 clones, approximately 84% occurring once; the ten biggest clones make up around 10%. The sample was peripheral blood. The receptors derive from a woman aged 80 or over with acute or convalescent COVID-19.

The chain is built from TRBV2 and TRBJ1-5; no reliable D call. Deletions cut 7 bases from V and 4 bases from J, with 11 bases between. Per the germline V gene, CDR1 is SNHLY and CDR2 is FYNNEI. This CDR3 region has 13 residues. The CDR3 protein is CASMREENQPQHF. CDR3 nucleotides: TGTGCCAGCATGCGGGAGGAGAATCAGCCCCAGCATTTT.

The CDR3 region has the DNA TGTGCCAGTTTTGCTTCGGGACAGGGATCCAGTCAGCCCCAGCATTTT. It is translated as CASFASGQGSSQPQHF. The V call is TRBV28, the J call TRBJ1-5; 9 nucleotides line up with TRBD1. Germline V gene lookup returns CDR1 MDHEN and CDR2 SYDVKM. J was trimmed by 6 bases and V by 9 bases; bases with no gene match: 15. The CDR3 contains 16 residues.

This chain's CDR3 is CASSSTRGNQPQHF. Here the CDR3 DNA reads TGTGCCAGCAGCTCAACACGGGGCAATCAGCCCCAGCATTTT. The V and J genes are TRBV7-2 and TRBJ1-5; D remains unclear. The V end was cut by 4 bases, the J end by 2 bases, with 9 bases between. The CDR3 consists of 14 residues. Germline CDR1 SGHTA, CDR2 FQGNSA.

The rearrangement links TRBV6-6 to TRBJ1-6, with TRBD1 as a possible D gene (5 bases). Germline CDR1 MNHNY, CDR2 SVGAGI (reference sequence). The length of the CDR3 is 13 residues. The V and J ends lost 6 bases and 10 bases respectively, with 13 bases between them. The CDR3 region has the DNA TGTGCCAGCAGGCTGTCCGACAGCTCACCCCTCCACTTT. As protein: CASRLSDSSPLHF.

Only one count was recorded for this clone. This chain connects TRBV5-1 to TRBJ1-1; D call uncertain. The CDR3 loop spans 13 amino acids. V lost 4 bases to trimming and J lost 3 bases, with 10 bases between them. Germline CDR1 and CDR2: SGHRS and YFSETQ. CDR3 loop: CASSVGLHTEAFF. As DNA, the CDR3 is TGCGCCAGCAGCGTTGGGCTACACACTGAAGCTTTCTTT.

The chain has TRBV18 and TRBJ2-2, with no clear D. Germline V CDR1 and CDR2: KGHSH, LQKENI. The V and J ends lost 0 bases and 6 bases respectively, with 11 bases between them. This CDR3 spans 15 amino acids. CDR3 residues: CASSPPSPRAGELFF. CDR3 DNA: TGTGCCAGCTCACCACCCTCCCCCCGCGCCGGGGAGCTGTTTTTT.

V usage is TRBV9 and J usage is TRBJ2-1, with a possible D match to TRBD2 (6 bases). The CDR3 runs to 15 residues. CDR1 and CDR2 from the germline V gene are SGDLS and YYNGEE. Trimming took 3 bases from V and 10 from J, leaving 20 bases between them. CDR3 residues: CASSAPGTSPSEQFF. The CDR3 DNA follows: TGTGCCAGCAGCGCTCCCGGGACTTCCCCCTCCGAGCAGTTCTTC.

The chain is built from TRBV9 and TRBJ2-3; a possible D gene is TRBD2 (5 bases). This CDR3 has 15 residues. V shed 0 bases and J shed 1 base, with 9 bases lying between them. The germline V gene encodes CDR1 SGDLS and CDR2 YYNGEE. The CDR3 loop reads CASSVAGGRTDTQYF. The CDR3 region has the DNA TGTGCCAGCAGCGTAGCGGGCGGGCGCACAGATACGCAGTATTTT.

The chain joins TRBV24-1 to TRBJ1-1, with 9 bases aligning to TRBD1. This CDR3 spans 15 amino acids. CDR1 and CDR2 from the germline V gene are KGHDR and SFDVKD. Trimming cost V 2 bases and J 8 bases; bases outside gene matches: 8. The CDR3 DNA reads TGTGCCACCAGTGATTCTGGGACAGGGAGATTCGAAGCTTTCTTT. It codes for CATSDSGTGRFEAFF.

CDR3 sequence: CASSPGTQNQPQHF. For the CDR3, the DNA is TGCGCCAGCAGCCCCGGGACTCAAAATCAGCCCCAGCATTTT. The V call is TRBV5-1, the J call TRBJ1-5; TRBD1 is a possible D gene (5 bases). The germline V gene encodes CDR1 SGHRS and CDR2 YFSETQ. The V end was cut by 4 bases, the J end by 4 bases, with 12 bases between. CDR3 length equals 14 residues. Combining the CDR3 with reference TRBV5-1 and TRBJ1-5 gives the whole variable domain KAGVTQTPRYLIKTRGQQVTLSCSPISGHRSVSWYQQTPGQGLQFLFEYFSETQRNKGNFPGRFSGRQFSNSRSEMNVSTLELGDSALYLCASSPGTQNQPQHFGDGTRLSIL.

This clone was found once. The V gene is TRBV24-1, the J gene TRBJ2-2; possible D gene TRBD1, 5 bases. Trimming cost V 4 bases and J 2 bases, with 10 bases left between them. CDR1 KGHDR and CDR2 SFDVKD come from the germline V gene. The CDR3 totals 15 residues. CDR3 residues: CATSDPQENTGELFF. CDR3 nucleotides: TGTGCCACCAGTGACCCACAGGAAAACACCGGGGAGCTGTTTTTT.

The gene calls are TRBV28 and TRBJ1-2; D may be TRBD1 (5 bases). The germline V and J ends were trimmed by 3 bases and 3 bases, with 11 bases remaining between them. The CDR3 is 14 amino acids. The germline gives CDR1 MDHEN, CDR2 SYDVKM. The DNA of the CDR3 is TGTGCCAGCAGTTTGACAGCCCCTGACTATGGCTACACCTTC. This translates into CASSLTAPDYGYTF.

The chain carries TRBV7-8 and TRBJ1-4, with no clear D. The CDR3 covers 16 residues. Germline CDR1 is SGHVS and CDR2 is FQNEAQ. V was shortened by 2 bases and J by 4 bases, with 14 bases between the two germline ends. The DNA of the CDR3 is TGTGCCAGCAGCTTATGGGCGGGGTACTATAATGAAAAACTGTTTTTT. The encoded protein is CASSLWAGYYNEKLFF.

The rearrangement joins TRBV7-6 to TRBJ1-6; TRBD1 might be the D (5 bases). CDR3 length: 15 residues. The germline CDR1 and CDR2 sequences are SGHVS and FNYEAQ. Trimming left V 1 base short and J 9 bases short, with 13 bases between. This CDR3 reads CASSLEAGRSSPLHF. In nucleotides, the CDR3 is TGTGCCAGCAGCTTAGAGGCAGGGAGGAGTTCACCCCTCCACTTT.

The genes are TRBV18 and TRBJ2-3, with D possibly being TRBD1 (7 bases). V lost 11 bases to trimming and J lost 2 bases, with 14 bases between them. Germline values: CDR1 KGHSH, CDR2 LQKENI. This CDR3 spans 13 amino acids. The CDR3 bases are TGTGCCTCCGCGGGACAGAACACAGATACGCAGTATTTT. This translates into CASAGQNTDTQYF.

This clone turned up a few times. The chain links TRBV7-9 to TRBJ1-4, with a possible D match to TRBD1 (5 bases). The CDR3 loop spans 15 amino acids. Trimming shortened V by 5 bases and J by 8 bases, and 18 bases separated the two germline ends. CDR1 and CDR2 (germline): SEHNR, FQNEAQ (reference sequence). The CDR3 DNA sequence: TGTGCCAGCAGCCCTCAGGGTAGTCCAAACGAAAAACTGTTTTTT. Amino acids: CASSPQGSPNEKLFF.

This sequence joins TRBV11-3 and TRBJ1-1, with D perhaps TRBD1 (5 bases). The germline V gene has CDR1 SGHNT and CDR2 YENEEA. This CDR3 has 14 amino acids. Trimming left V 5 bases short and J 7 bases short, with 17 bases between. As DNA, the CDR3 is TGTGCCAGCAGCCGAATCTTAGGGGTGGGTGAAGCTTTCTTT. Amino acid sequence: CASSRILGVGEAFF.

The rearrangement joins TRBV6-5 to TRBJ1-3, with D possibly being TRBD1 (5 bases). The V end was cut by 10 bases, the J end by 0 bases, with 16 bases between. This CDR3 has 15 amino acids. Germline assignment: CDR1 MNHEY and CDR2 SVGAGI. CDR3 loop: CATYPADISGNTIYF. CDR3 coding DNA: TGTGCCACCTACCCGGCGGACATCTCTGGAAACACCATATATTTT.

The CDR3 bases are TGTGCCACCAGCAGAGATCGAGGGATCAGCTCCTATAATTCACCCCTCCACTTT. Translation gives CATSRDRGISSYNSPLHF. V usage is TRBV15 and J usage is TRBJ1-6; D is unresolved. In germline, CDR1 is LNHNV, CDR2 YYDKDF (reference sequence). The CDR3 length is 18 residues. V lost 0 bases and J 0 bases, leaving 12 bases between the germline ends. The variable domain in full, with the rest retrieved from reference TRBV15 and TRBJ1-6, is DAMVIQNPRYQVTQFGKPVTLSCSQTLNHNVMYWYQQKSSQAPKLLFHYYDKDFNNEADTPDNFQSRRPNTSFCFLDIRSPGLGDTAMYLCATSRDRGISSYNSPLHFGNGTRLTVT.

For the CDR3, the DNA is TGCAGCTATTCGCAGGGGGCGCGACGGGAGACCCAGTACTTC. Encoded protein: CSYSQGARRETQYF. The rearrangement links TRBV29-1 to TRBJ2-5; the match to TRBD1 covers 8 bases. With V trimmed by 8 bases and J by 5 bases, 13 bases remained unmatched. There are 14 residues in the CDR3. CDR1 and CDR2 from the germline V gene are SQVTM and ANQGSEA.

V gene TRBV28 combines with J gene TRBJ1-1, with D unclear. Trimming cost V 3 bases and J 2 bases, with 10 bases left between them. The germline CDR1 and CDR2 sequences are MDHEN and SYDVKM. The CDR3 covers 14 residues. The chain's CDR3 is CASSFVQANTEAFF. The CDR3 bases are TGTGCCAGCAGTTTCGTTCAGGCTAACACTGAAGCTTTCTTT.

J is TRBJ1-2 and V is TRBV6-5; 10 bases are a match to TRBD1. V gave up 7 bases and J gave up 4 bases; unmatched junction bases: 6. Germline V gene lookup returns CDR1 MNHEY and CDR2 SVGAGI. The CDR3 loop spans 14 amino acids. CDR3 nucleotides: TGTGCCAGCACCTGGACAGGGGGAGTCTATGGCTACACCTTC. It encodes CASTWTGGVYGYTF.

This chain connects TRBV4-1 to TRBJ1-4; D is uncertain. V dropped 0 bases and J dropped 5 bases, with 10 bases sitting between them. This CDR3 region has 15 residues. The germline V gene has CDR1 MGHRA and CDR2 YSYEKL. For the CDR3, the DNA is TGCGCCAGCAGCCAAGAACCTCAACGGAATGAAAAACTGTTTTTT. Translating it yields CASSQEPQRNEKLFF.

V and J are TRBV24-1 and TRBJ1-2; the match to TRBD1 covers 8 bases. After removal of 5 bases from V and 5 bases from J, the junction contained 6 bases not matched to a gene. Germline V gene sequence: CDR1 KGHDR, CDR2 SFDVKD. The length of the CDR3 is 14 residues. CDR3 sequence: CATSGPGQAYGYTF. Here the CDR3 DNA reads TGTGCCACCAGTGGCCCGGGACAGGCTTATGGCTACACCTTC.

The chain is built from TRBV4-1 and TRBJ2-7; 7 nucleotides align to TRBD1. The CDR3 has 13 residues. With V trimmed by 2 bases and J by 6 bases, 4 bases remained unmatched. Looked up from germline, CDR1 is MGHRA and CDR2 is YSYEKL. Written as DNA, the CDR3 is TGCGCCAGCAGCCAATCGACAGGGAGCGAGCAGTACTTC. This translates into CASSQSTGSEQYF.

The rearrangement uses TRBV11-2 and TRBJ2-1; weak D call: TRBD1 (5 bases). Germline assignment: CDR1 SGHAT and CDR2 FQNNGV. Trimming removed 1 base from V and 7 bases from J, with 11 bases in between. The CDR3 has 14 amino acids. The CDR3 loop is CASSLVQGRNEQFF. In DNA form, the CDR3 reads TGTGCCAGCAGCTTAGTTCAGGGAAGGAATGAGCAGTTCTTC.

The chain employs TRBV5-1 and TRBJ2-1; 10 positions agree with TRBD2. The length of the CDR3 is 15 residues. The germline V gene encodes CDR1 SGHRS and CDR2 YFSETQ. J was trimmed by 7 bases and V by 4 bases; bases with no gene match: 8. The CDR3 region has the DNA TGCGCCAGCAGCGCTGGCAGCGGGGGGGGAAATGAGCAGTTCTTC. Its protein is CASSAGSGGGNEQFF.

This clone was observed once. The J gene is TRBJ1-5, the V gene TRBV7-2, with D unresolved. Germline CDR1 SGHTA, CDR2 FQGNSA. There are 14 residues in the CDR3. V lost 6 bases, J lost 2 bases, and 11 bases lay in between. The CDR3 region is CASRLTVGNQPQHF. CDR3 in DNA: TGTGCCAGCAGACTCACCGTGGGCAATCAGCCCCAGCATTTT.